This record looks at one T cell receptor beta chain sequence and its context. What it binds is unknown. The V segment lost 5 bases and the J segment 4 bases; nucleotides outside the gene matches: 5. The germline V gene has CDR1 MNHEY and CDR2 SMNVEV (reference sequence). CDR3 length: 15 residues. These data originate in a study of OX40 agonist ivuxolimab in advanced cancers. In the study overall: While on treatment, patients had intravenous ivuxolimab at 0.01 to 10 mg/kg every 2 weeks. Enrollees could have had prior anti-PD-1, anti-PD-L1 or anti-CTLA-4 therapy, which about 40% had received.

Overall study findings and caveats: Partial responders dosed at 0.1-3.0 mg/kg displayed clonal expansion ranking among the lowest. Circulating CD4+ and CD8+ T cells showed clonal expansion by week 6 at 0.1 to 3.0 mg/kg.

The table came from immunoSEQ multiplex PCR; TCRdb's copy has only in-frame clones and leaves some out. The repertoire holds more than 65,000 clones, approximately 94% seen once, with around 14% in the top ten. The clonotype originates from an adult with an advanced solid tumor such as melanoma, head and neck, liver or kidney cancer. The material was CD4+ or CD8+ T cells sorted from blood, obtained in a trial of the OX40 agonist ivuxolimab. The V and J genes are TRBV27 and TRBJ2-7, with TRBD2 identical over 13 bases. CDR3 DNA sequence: TGTGCCAGCAGTCCTTGGACTAGCGGGAGTTACGAGCAGTACTTC. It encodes CASSPWTSGSYEQYF.